The present T cell receptor beta chain was sequenced within a study of post-analysis software for immune sequencing data. Included in the TCR beta cDNA libraries were unique molecular identifiers. MiXCR, applied by TCRdb to the PCR reads, yields one record per CDR3 protein. The sample holds hundreds of thousands of distinct CDR3 sequences, less than 35% seen once. V gave up 0 bases and J gave up 3 bases; unmatched junction bases: 11. The CDR3 is 18 amino acids. The germline V gene has CDR1 LGHNA and CDR2 YNFKEQ. Study-level results: Included in a set of roughly five TRBV segments more frequent in patients than controls were TRBV5-6, TRBV5-1 and TRBV20-1.

Comment on this clonotype: What it binds is not known.

The chain couples TRBV4-2 to TRBJ2-7, with 10 bases aligning to TRBD2. The sequencing input was blood. This TCR derives from a girl under 18 with multiple sclerosis. DNA of the CDR3: TGTGCCAGCAGCCAAGATGCTAGCGGGGGCACCTACAGCTACGAGCAGTACTTC. This sequence encodes CASSQDASGGTYSYEQYF.